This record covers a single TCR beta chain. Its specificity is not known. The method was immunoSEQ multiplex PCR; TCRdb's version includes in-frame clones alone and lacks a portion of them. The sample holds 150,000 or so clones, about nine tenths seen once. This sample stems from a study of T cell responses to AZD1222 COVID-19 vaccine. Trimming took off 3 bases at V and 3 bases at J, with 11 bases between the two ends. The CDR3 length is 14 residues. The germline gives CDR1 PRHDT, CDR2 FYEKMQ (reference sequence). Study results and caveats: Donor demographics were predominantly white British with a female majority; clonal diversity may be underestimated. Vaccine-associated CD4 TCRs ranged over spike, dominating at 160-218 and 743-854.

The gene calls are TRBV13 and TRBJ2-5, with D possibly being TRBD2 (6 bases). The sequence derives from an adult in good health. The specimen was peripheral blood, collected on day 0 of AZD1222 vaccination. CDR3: CASSFGGGKETQYF. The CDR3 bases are TGTGCCAGCAGCTTTGGCGGAGGGAAAGAGACCCAGTACTTC.